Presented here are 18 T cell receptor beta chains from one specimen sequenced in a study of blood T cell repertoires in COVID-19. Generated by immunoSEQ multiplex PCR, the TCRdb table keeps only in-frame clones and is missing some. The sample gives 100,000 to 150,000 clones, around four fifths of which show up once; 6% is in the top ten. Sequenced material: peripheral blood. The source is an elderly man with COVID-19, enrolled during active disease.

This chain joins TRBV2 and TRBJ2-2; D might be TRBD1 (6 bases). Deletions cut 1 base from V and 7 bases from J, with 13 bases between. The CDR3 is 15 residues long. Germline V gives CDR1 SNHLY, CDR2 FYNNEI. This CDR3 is CASSEEQGTSGELFF. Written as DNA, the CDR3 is TGTGCCAGCAGTGAAGAACAAGGGACAAGCGGGGAGCTGTTTTTT.

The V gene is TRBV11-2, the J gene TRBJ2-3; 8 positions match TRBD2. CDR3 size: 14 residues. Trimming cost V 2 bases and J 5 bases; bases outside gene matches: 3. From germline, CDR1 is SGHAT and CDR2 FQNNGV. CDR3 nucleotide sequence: TGTGCCAGCAGCTTAAGTAGCGGGAAAGATACGCAGTATTTT. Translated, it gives CASSLSSGKDTQYF.

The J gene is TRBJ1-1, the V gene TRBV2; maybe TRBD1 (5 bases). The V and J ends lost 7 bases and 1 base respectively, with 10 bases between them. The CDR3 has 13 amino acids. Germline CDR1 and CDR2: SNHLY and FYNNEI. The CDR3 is CASTARANTEAFF. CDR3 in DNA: TGTGCCAGCACTGCCAGGGCGAACACTGAAGCTTTCTTT.

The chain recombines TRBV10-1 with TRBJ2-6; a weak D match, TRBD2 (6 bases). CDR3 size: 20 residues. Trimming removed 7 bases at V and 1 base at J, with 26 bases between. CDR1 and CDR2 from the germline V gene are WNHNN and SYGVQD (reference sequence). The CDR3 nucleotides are TGCGCCAGCAAACCTACTTTACGGTGTGGGGACTCTTCTGGGGCCAACGTCCTGACTTTC. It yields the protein CASKPTLRCGDSSGANVLTF.

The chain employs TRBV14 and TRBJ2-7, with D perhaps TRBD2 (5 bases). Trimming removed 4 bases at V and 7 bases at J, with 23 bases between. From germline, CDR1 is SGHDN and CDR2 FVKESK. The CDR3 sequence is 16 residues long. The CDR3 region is CASSREGPGFRYEQYF. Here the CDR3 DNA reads TGTGCCAGCAGCCGAGAGGGTCCCGGGTTTCGGTATGAGCAGTACTTC.

This CDR3 is CASSQVHGRGDEKLFF. DNA for the CDR3: TGCGCCAGCAGCCAAGTCCATGGGAGGGGCGATGAAAAACTGTTTTTT. The chain recombines TRBV4-1 with TRBJ1-4, with D perhaps TRBD1 (5 bases). CDR3 size: 16 residues. CDR1 and CDR2 from the germline V gene are MGHRA and YSYEKL. The germline V and J ends were trimmed by 1 base and 6 bases, with 15 bases remaining between them.

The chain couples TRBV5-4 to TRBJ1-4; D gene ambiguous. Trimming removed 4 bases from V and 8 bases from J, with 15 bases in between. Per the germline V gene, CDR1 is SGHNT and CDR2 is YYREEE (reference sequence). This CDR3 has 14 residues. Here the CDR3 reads CASSLDSSREKLFF. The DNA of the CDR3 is TGTGCCAGCAGCCTAGATAGTTCGAGGGAAAAACTGTTTTTT.

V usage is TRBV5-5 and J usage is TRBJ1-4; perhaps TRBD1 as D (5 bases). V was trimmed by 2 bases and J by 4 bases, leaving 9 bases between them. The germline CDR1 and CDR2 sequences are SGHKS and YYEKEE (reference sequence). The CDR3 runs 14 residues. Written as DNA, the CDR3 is TGTGCCAGCAGCTTCCTGGGACTTAATGAAAAACTGTTTTTT. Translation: CASSFLGLNEKLFF.

This CDR3 is CASSQGGSGRANNEQFF. CDR3 DNA: TGTGCCAGCAGCCAAGGGGGTAGCGGGAGGGCCAACAATGAGCAGTTCTTC. The gene calls are TRBV4-2 and TRBJ2-1, with TRBD2 matching over 11 bases. The CDR3 loop spans 17 amino acids. J gave up 5 bases and V 1 base, and 7 bases lay outside the gene matches. Germline values: CDR1 LGHNA, CDR2 YNFKEQ.

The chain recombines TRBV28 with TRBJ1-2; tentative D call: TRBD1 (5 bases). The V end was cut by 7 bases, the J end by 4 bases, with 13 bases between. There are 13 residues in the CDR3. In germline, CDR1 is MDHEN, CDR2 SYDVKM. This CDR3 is CASTTGGVYGYTF. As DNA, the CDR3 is TGTGCCAGCACCACGGGAGGGGTCTATGGCTACACCTTC.

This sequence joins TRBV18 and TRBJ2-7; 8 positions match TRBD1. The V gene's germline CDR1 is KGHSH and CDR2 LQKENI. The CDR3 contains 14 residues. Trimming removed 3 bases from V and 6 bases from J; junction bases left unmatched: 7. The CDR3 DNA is TGTGCCAGCTCACCGATGGGGACAGGAGGCGAGCAGTACTTC. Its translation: CASSPMGTGGEQYF.

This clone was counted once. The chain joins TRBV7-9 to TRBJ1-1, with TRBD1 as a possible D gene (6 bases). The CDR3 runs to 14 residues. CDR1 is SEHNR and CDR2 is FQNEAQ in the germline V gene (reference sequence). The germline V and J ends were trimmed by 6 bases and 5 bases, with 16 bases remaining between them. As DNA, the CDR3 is TGTGCCAGCAGTGTCGTTGGGACAACAACTGAAGCTTTCTTT. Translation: CASSVVGTTTEAFF.

The CDR3 DNA sequence: TGCAGCGCAAAGGAAGGGGGCCCCTATAGCAATCAGCCCCAGCATTTT. Translated, it gives CSAKEGGPYSNQPQHF. The chain carries TRBV29-1 and TRBJ1-5; 7 bases line up with TRBD1. With 7 bases clipped from V and 0 bases from J, the junction kept 12 bases outside the gene matches. CDR1 and CDR2 (germline): SQVTM, ANQGSEA. This CDR3 has 16 residues.

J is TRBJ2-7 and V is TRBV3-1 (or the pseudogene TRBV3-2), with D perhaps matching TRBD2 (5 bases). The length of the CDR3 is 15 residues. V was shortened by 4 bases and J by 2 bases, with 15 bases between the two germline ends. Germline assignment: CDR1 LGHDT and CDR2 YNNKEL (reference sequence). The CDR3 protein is CASSRHEAGAYEQYF. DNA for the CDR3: TGTGCCAGCAGCCGCCATGAGGCCGGGGCCTACGAGCAGTACTTC.

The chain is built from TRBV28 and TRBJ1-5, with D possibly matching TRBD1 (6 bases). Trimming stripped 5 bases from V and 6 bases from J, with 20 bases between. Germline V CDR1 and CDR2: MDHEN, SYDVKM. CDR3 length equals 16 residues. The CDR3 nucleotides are TGTGCCAGCAGTGTCAGGGGTAAAGGCTCTCGTCAGCCCCAGCATTTT. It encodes CASSVRGKGSRQPQHF.

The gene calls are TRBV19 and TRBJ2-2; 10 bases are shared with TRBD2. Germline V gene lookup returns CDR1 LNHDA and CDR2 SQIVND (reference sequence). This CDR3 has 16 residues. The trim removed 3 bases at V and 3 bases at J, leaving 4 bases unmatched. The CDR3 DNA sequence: TGTGCCAGTAGTATCTGGACTAGCGGAGACACCGGGGAGCTGTTTTTT. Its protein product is CASSIWTSGDTGELFF. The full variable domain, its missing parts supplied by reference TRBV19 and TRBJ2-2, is DGGITQSPKYLFRKEGQNVTLSCEQNLNHDAMYWYRQDPGQGLRLIYYSQIVNDFQKGDIAEGYSVSREKKESFPLTVTSAQKNPTAFYLCASSIWTSGDTGELFFGEGSRLTVL.

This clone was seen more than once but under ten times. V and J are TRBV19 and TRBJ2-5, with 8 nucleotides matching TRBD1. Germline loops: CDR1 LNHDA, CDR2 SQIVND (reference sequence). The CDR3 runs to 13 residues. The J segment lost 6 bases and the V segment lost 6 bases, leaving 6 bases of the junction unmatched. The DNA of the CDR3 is TGTGCCAGTAGCGACTGGACAGGGAAGACCCAGTACTTC. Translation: CASSDWTGKTQYF.

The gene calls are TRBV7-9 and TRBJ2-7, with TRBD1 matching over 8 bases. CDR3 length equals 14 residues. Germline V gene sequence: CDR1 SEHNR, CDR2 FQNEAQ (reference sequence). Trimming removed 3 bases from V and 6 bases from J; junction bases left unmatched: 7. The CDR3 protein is CASSLVGQGGEQYF. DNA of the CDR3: TGTGCCAGCAGCTTGGTTGGACAGGGAGGCGAGCAGTACTTC.